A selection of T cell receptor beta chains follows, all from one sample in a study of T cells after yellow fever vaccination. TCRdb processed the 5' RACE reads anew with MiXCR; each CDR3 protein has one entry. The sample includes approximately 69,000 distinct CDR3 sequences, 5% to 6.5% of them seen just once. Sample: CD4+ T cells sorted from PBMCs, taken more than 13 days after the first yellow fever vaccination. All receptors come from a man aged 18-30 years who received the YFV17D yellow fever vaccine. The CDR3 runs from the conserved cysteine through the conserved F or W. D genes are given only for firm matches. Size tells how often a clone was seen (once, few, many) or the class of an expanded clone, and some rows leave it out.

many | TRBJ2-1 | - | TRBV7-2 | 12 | CASRTQVNEQFF | TGTGCCAGCAGGACGCAGGTCAATGAGCAGTTCTTC
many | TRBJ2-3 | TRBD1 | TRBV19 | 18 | CASSGAGGFGPPTDTQYF | TGTGCCAGTTCAGGGGCAGGGGGCTTCGGTCCGCCCACAGATACGCAGTATTTT
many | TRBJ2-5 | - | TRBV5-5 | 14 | CASSFWRIPETQYF | TGTGCCAGCAGCTTCTGGAGGATCCCAGAGACCCAGTACTTC
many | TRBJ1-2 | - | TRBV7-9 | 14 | CASSSLDGRYGYTF | TGTGCCAGCAGCTCCCTGGACGGACGCTATGGCTACACCTTC
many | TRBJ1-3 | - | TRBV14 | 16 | CASSQGYGLSGNTIYF | TGTGCCAGCAGCCAAGGCTATGGCCTCTCTGGAAACACCATATATTTT
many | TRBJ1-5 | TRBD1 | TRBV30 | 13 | CAWSGQGDRPQHF | TGTGCCTGGAGTGGACAGGGAGATAGGCCCCAGCATTTT
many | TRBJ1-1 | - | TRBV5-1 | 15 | CASSLGQIMNTEAFF | TGCGCCAGCAGCCTCGGACAGATTATGAACACTGAAGCTTTCTTT
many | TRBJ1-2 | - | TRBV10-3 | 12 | CAIRGSNYGYTF | TGTGCCATCCGAGGGTCTAACTATGGCTACACCTTC
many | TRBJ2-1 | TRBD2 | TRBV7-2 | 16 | CASSLLAGGGYNEQFF | TGTGCCAGCAGCTTACTAGCGGGGGGTGGCTACAATGAGCAGTTCTTC
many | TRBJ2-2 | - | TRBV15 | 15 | CATSGQTSYTGELFF | TGTGCCACCAGCGGACAAACTAGCTACACCGGGGAGCTGTTTTTT
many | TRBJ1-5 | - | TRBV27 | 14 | CASSLTRLNQPQHF | TGTGCCAGCAGTTTAACCAGGCTCAATCAGCCCCAGCATTTT
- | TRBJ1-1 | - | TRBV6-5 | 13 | CASSLSGNTEAFF | TGTGCCAGCAGTTTAAGCGGGAACACTGAAGCTTTCTTT
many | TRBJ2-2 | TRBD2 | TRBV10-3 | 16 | CASRASGAAGTGELFF | TGTGCCAGCCGGGCTAGCGGGGCGGCAGGCACCGGGGAGCTGTTTTTT
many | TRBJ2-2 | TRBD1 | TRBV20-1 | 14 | CSASEGQGIGELFF | TGCAGTGCTTCCGAGGGACAGGGGATCGGGGAGCTGTTTTTT
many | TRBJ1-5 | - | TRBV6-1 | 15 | CASSGGREGNQPQHF | TGTGCCAGCAGTGGGGGGAGAGAGGGGAATCAGCCCCAGCATTTT
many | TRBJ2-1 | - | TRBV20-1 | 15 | CSARTPAGAYNEQFF | TGCAGTGCTAGAACGCCTGCGGGGGCATACAATGAGCAGTTCTTC
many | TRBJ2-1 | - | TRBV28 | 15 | CASSFWLAYYNEQFF | TGTGCCAGCAGTTTCTGGCTAGCGTATTACAATGAGCAGTTCTTC
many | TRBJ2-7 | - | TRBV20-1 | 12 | CSAYKGSYEQYF | TGCAGCGCTTACAAAGGGTCCTACGAGCAGTACTTC
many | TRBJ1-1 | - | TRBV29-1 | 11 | CSVGRYDEAFF | TGCAGCGTTGGACGGTATGATGAAGCTTTCTTT
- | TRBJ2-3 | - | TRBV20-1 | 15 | CSARRGSSYTDTQYF | TGCAGTGCTAGAAGGGGCAGCTCTTACACAGATACGCAGTATTTT
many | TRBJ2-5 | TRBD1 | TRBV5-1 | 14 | CASSPGTAEGLGYF | TGCGCCAGCAGCCCCGGGACAGCCGAGGGATTAGGGTACTTC
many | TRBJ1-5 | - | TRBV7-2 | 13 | CASSPTTNQPQHF | TGTGCCAGCAGCCCCACGACCAATCAGCCCCAGCATTTT
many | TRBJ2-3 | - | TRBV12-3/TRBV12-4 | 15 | CASSLEVLSTDTQYF | TGTGCCAGCAGTTTAGAGGTTCTGAGCACAGATACGCAGTATTTT
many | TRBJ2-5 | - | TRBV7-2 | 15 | CASSLGVQEQETQYF | TGTGCCAGCAGCTTAGGAGTGCAGGAACAAGAGACCCAGTACTTC
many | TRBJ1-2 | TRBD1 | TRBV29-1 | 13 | CSVAMGQYYGYTF | TGCAGCGTTGCAATGGGACAGTACTATGGCTACACCTTC
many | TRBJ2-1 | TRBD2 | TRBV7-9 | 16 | CASRILAGNRNNEQFF | TGTGCCAGCAGGATACTAGCGGGGAACAGAAACAATGAGCAGTTCTTC
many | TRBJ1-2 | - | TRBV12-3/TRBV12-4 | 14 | CASSPRTENYGYTF | TGTGCCAGCAGTCCCCGGACGGAAAACTATGGCTACACCTTC
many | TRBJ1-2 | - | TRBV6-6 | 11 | CASSAYYGYTF | TGTGCCAGCAGTGCATACTATGGCTACACCTTC
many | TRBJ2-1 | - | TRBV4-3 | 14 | CASSQMEWGNEQFF | TGCGCCAGCAGCCAAATGGAGTGGGGAAATGAGCAGTTCTTC